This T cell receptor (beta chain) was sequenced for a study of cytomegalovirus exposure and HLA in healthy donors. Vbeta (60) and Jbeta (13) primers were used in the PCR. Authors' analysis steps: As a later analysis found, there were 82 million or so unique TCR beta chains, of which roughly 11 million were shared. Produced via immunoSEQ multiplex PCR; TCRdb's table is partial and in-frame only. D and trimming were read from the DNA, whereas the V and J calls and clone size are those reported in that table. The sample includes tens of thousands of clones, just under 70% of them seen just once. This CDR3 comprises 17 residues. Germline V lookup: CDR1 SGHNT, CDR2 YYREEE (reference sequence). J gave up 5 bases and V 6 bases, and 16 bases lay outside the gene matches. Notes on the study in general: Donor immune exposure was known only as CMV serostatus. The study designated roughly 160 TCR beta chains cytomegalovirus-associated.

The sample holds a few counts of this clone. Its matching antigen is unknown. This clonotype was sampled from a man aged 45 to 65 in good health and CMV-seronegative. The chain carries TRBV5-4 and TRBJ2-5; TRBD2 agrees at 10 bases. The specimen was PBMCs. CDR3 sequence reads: CASTKGGLAGGYETQYF. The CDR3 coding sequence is TGTGCCAGCACGAAAGGGGGGTTAGCGGGAGGCTATGAGACCCAGTACTTC.